The present TCR beta chain was sequenced within a study of control samples from healthy donors and cancer patients. Libraries were prepared by immunoSEQ multiplex PCR; TCRdb keeps only in-frame clonotypes and omits some of them. Of fewer than 100,000 clones listed, around 82% were seen once; the top ten hold approximately 2%. This clone appeared once. Trimming took off 3 bases at V and 8 bases at J, with 11 bases between the two ends. The germline V gene has CDR1 MDHEN and CDR2 SYDVKM. The CDR3 spans 13 residues. Sequenced sample: blood. This receptor was taken from a man aged 60 to 69 in good health. The J gene is TRBJ2-4, the V gene TRBV28, with D uncertain. The CDR3 here is CASSFSPRDIQYF. The CDR3 DNA reads TGTGCCAGCAGTTTTTCCCCAAGAGACATTCAGTACTTC.